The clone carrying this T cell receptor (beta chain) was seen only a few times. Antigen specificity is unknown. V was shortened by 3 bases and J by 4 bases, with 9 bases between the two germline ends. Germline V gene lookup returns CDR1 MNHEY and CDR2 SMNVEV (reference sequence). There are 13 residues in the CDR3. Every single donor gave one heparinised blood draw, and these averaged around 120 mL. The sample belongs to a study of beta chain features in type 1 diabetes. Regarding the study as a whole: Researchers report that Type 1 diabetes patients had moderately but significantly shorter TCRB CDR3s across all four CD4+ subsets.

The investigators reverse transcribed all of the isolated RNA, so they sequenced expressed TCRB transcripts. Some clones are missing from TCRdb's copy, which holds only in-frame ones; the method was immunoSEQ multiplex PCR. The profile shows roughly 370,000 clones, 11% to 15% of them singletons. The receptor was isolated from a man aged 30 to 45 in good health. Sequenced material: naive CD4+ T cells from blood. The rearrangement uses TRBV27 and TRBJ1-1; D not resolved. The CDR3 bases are TGTGCCAGCAGTTTTGGAGGAGGCACTGAAGCTTTCTTT. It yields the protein CASSFGGGTEAFF.